The 16 T cell receptor beta chains given below trace back to one sample, sequenced in a study of OX40 agonist ivuxolimab in advanced cancers. Library preparation used the immunoSEQ multiplex PCR assay. This immuneACCESS table, as held by TCRdb, lists in-frame sequences with V and J called but not all clones. Of the missing ones, under half trace to an unresolved V gene in checked studies; the others have no known cause. Within this sample are more than 40,000 clones, with about nine tenths of them counted one time only. The ten largest make up roughly 7.8% of the sample. The input for sequencing was CD4+ or CD8+ T cells sorted from blood, taken in a trial of the OX40 agonist ivuxolimab. The receptor set was obtained from an adult with an advanced solid tumor such as melanoma, head and neck, liver or kidney cancer.

V and J are TRBV5-6 and TRBJ1-4, with 7 bases that match TRBD1. CDR1 is SGHDT and CDR2 is YYEEEE in the germline V gene. CDR3 length: 14 residues. With V trimmed by 5 bases and J by 5 bases, 6 bases remained unmatched. The CDR3 region has the DNA TGTGCCAGCAGTCCACAGGGGACCAATGAAAAACTGTTTTTT. It specifies CASSPQGTNEKLFF.

This clone came up a few times. V and J are TRBV28 and TRBJ1-1; 10 bases align to TRBD1. This CDR3 is 16 amino acids long. V was clipped by 3 bases and J by 6 bases; unmatched bases: 10. Germline V gene lookup returns CDR1 MDHEN and CDR2 SYDVKM. CDR3 residues: CASSFRPGQGKPEAFF. The CDR3 DNA reads TGTGCCAGCAGTTTTAGACCGGGACAGGGGAAACCTGAAGCTTTCTTT.

This chain connects TRBV18 to TRBJ1-1; possible D gene TRBD1, 5 bases. The CDR3 runs to 11 residues. Trimming stripped 4 bases from V and 8 bases from J, with 8 bases between. Germline V CDR1 and CDR2: KGHSH, LQKENI. DNA for the CDR3: TGTGCCAGCTCACTGACAGAAGAAGCTTTCTTT. Amino acids: CASSLTEEAFF.

The V call is TRBV6-5, the J call TRBJ2-1; D tentatively reads TRBD1 or TRBD2 (5 bases each). The V and J ends lost 3 bases and 2 bases respectively, with 11 bases between them. The CDR3 runs 15 residues. Germline values: CDR1 MNHEY, CDR2 SVGAGI. Here the CDR3 DNA reads TGTGCCAGCAGTTATGAAAGGGACCCCTACAATGAGCAGTTCTTC. It translates to CASSYERDPYNEQFF.

V usage is TRBV19 and J usage is TRBJ1-4, with D unresolved. The CDR3 sequence is 17 residues long. Trimming pared 3 bases from V and 7 bases from J, leaving 21 bases between. From germline, CDR1 is LNHDA and CDR2 SQIVND (reference sequence). CDR3 bases: TGTGCCAGTAGTATTTTCGGTTCCGGTATTCTAAGTGAAAAACTGTTTTTT. It translates to CASSIFGSGILSEKLFF.

This clone appeared once. The chain is built from TRBV7-8 and TRBJ2-5; TRBD1 matches at 7 bases. CDR1 and CDR2 (germline): SGHVS, FQNEAQ. The CDR3 runs 15 residues. Trimming cost V 6 bases and J 4 bases; bases outside gene matches: 11. For the CDR3, the DNA is TGTGCCAGCAGGACTGATACAGGGGTTCGAGAGACCCAGTACTTC. It specifies CASRTDTGVRETQYF.

V gene TRBV7-6 combines with J gene TRBJ2-5; tentatively, D is TRBD2 (6 bases). Trimming shortened V by 2 bases and J by 3 bases, and 16 bases separated the two germline ends. CDR3 length: 16 amino acids. Germline CDR1 and CDR2: SGHVS and FNYEAQ. CDR3 sequence: CASSLSYLARKETQYF. The CDR3 DNA follows: TGTGCCAGCAGCTTAAGTTACCTAGCGAGAAAAGAGACCCAGTACTTC.

In its sample, this clone was seen once. The chain recombines TRBV27 with TRBJ2-2; perhaps TRBD1 as D (7 bases). Germline V gene data show CDR1 as MNHEY and CDR2 as SMNVEV (reference sequence). Trimming cost V 7 bases and J 4 bases, with 13 bases left between them. The CDR3 is made up of 14 amino acids. In DNA form, the CDR3 reads TGTGCCAGCATGCGTCAGGGGGGCACCGGGGAGCTGTTTTTT. It specifies CASMRQGGTGELFF.

This rearrangement joins TRBV6-5 to TRBJ1-5; weak D call: TRBD1 (5 bases). The length of the CDR3 is 14 residues. Per the germline V gene, CDR1 is MNHEY and CDR2 is SVGAGI. The V end was cut by 2 bases, the J end by 4 bases, with 9 bases between. The CDR3 bases are TGTGCCAGCAGTTACCGGCCAGGGAATCAGCCCCAGCATTTT. It encodes CASSYRPGNQPQHF.

The V and J genes are TRBV9 and TRBJ2-5; D possibly corresponds to TRBD2 (5 bases). The CDR3 spans 15 residues. V lost 7 bases and J 2 bases, leaving 18 bases between the germline ends. CDR1 and CDR2 (germline): SGDLS, YYNGEE. CDR3 DNA: TGTGCCAGCGGACTGCTTGACGGAACGCAAGAGACCCAGTACTTC. Encoded protein: CASGLLDGTQETQYF.

The chain employs TRBV16 and TRBJ1-2, with 8 bases identical to TRBD1. The CDR3 consists of 15 residues. From germline, CDR1 is KGHSY and CDR2 FQNENV. V was pared by 2 bases and J by 0 bases, with 2 bases of the junction left unmatched. This chain's CDR3 is CASSQQGAANYGYTF. Here the CDR3 DNA reads TGTGCCAGCAGCCAACAGGGGGCGGCTAACTATGGCTACACCTTC.

The chain has TRBV5-5 and TRBJ1-2, with a possible D match to TRBD1 (6 bases). Germline CDR1 and CDR2: SGHKS and YYEKEE (reference sequence). CDR3 length: 14 residues. The V end was cut by 0 bases, the J end by 5 bases, with 11 bases between. The CDR3 nucleotides read TGTGCCAGCAGCTTGGCAGGGGTTGGTTATGGCTACACCTTC. Translating it yields CASSLAGVGYGYTF.

CDR3 in amino acids: CASSLVQGNQETQYF. The CDR3 DNA is TGTGCCAGCAGCTTGGTTCAGGGGAACCAAGAGACCCAGTACTTC. V and J are TRBV5-4 and TRBJ2-5, with TRBD1 as a possible D gene (6 bases). Trimming took 0 bases from V and 0 from J, leaving 9 bases between them. This CDR3 has 15 residues. Per germline, CDR1 SGHNT and CDR2 YYREEE (reference sequence).

The V and J genes are TRBV25-1 and TRBJ2-3; no firm D call. CDR3 length equals 12 residues. Germline V CDR1 and CDR2: MGHDK, SYGVNS. Trimming took 5 bases from V and 5 from J, leaving 8 bases between them. The CDR3 loop is CASSRREDTQYF. CDR3 in DNA: TGTGCCAGCAGTCGGAGAGAAGATACGCAGTATTTT.

The chain uses TRBV11-2 and TRBJ1-2; TRBD1 matches 10 bases. This CDR3 spans 16 amino acids. Per germline, CDR1 SGHAT and CDR2 FQNNGV. V was pared by 0 bases and J by 4 bases, with 5 bases of the junction left unmatched. The CDR3 DNA follows: TGTGCCAGCAGCTTAGATGGCGGGACAGGGGCCTATGGCTACACCTTC. Amino acid sequence: CASSLDGGTGAYGYTF.

V gene TRBV11-2 combines with J gene TRBJ2-7, with D unresolved. The CDR3 runs to 16 residues. V gave up 5 bases and J gave up 0 bases, with 17 bases separating them. Per germline, CDR1 SGHAT and CDR2 FQNNGV. The CDR3 nucleotides read TGTGCCAGCAGCACCCTGCGTGGGCGGAGCTCCTACGAGCAGTACTTC. This gives the protein CASSTLRGRSSYEQYF. Filled out from reference TRBV11-2 and TRBJ2-7, the complete variable domain reads EAGVAQSPRYKIIEKRQSVAFWCNPISGHATLYWYQQILGQGPKLLIQFQNNGVVDDSQLPKDRFSAERLKGVDSTLKIQPAKLEDSAVYLCASSTLRGRSSYEQYFGPGTRLTVT.